The 5 T cell receptor beta chains below come from one sample, sequenced in a study of CD8+CD57+ T cells in acquired aplastic anemia. CD8+CD57+ cell expansion had been shown by flow cytometry in patients chosen for sequencing. Genomic DNA served as template for TCR beta VDJ and CDR3 profiling. TCRdb re-analysed the reads in MiXCR, keeping a single row per CDR3 protein. Of approximately 250,000 distinct CDR3 sequences listed, approximately 80% are singletons. The sequenced sample consisted of sorted CD4+, CD8+, or CD8+CD57+ T cells (not recorded which) from PBMCs. These receptors were obtained from a human donor with aplastic anemia.

In regard to this clonotype: A junction end diverges from the germline sequence, so it may reflect a read error. The rearrangement joins TRBV5-1 to TRBJ2-3; no firm D call. Germline V gene sequence: CDR1 SGHRS, CDR2 YFSETQ. The CDR3 extends over 14 amino acids. In nucleotides, the CDR3 is TGTGCCAGCAGCTCAGCTATGGATGACGCTACGCAGTATTTT. Its translation is CASSSAMDDATQYF.

Points on this clonotype: One end of the junction does not line up with germline, which may come from a read error. The J gene is TRBJ2-5, the V gene TRBV7-9, with 7 positions matching TRBD1. Per the germline V gene, CDR1 is SEHNR and CDR2 is FQNEAQ (reference sequence). The CDR3 is 14 amino acids. The CDR3 DNA is TGTGCCACAAAGGGGGCCAGCGAGACCGAGTACCTCGAGTTC. Translation: CATKGASETEYLEF.

The sample holds a few counts of this clonotype. Germline and junction disagree at one end, which may indicate a read error. The rearrangement joins TRBV7-2 to TRBJ2-2; D unresolved. Germline V gene lookup returns CDR1 SGHTA and CDR2 FQGNSA. The CDR3 consists of 12 residues. The chain's CDR3 is CASSLAPGQLFF. The DNA for the CDR3 is TGTGCCAGCAGCTTAGCGCCCGGGCAGCTGTTTTTT.

This clonotype was seen only once. At one of its ends the junction is not consistent with the germline gene, which may arise from a read error. The chain uses TRBV11-3 and TRBJ2-1; 10 nucleotides align to TRBD1. The CDR3 is 16 amino acids. From germline, CDR1 is SGHNT and CDR2 YENEEA. In DNA form, the CDR3 reads TGTGCCGGCAGCTTACAAAGGACAGGGGGGAGCGATGAGCAGTTCTTC. It codes for CAGSLQRTGGSDEQFF.

This clonotype was counted a single time. A junction boundary mismatches the germline segment, possibly from a read error. The V gene is TRBV10-3, the J gene TRBJ1-1; D is ambiguous. The CDR3 is made up of 11 amino acids. Germline values: CDR1 ENHRY, CDR2 SYGVKD. The CDR3 coding sequence is TGTGCCAGCAGTTTGGACTTTGAAGCTTTCTTT. Its protein product is CASSLDFEAFF.